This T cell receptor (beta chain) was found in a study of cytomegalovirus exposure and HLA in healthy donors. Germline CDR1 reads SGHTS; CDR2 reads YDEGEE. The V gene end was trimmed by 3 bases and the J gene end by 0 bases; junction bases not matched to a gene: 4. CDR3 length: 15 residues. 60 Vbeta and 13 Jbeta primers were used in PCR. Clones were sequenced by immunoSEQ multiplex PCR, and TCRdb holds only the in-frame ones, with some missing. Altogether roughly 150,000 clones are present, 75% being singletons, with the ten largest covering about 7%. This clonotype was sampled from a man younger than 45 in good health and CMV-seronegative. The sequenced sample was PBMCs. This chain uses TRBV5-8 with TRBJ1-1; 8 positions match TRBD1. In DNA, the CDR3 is TGTGCCAGCAGCTCCGGACAGGGCTTGAACACTGAAGCTTTCTTT. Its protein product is CASSSGQGLNTEAFF.